These 16 T cell receptor beta chains were all obtained from the same sample, sequenced in a study of a mutant IDH1 vaccine in newly diagnosed glioma. Their cognate antigens are unknown. Clones were sequenced by immunoSEQ multiplex PCR, and TCRdb holds only the in-frame ones, with some missing. Of tens of thousands of clones listed, 70% to 90% are singletons. The time point here: week 5, during vaccination. Mutant IDH1 20-mer peptide, at 300 ug, made up each vaccine dose, with topical imiquimod. The sample consisted of PBMCs, taken from a glioma patient whose treatment included an IDH1 peptide vaccine. The receptors come from a man aged 35-49 years with glioma.

In DNA form, the CDR3 reads TGTGCCAGCAGCCTCGGACTAGCAGATACGCAGTATTTT. Its translation is CASSLGLADTQYF. The chain uses TRBV7-2 and TRBJ2-3, with 7 bases identical to TRBD2. The CDR3 is made up of 13 amino acids. V trimming: 5 bases; J trimming: 4 bases; junction bases outside the gene matches: 3. CDR1 and CDR2 (germline): SGHTA, FQGNSA.

This clone was found a few times. J is TRBJ1-1 and V is TRBV19; no definite D call. The V end lost 4 bases, the J end lost 0 bases, and 6 bases lay between the germline ends. Germline CDR1 reads LNHDA; CDR2 reads SQIVND (reference sequence). This CDR3 spans 13 amino acids. The CDR3 coding sequence is TGTGCCAGTAGTACAGGCCTGAACACTGAAGCTTTCTTT. Its translation: CASSTGLNTEAFF.

The gene calls are TRBV5-6 and TRBJ2-3, with 11 nucleotides matching TRBD2. CDR3 length equals 18 residues. V dropped 4 bases and J dropped 0; count of bases not matched to a gene: 10. Germline CDR1 and CDR2: SGHDT and YYEEEE. The DNA of the CDR3 is TGTGCCAGCAGCGGATCCGGGACTAGCGGAGTAAGCACAGATACGCAGTATTTT. Translating it yields CASSGSGTSGVSTDTQYF.

The rearrangement links TRBV5-1 to TRBJ1-2; no clear D gene. The germline gives CDR1 SGHRS, CDR2 YFSETQ. The CDR3 spans 14 residues. The V gene lost 4 bases and the J gene lost 8 bases, with 18 bases spanning the gap. CDR3: CASSAYPGVGGYTF. CDR3 DNA sequence: TGCGCCAGCAGCGCATACCCGGGAGTAGGAGGCTACACCTTC.

V is TRBV6-6 and J is TRBJ1-3, with D perhaps TRBD1 (5 bases). This CDR3 has 16 residues. Trimming stripped 3 bases from V and 1 base from J, with 13 bases between. Per germline, CDR1 MNHNY and CDR2 SVGAGI (reference sequence). The CDR3 loop is CASSYGGADSGNTIYF. CDR3 coding DNA: TGTGCCAGCAGTTATGGGGGTGCAGATTCTGGAAACACCATATATTTT.

V and J are TRBV23-1 and TRBJ2-1; no clear D gene. TRBV23-1 is noted as an ORF with a role that remains uncertain. V gave up 7 bases and J gave up 7 bases, with 8 bases separating them. The CDR3 loop spans 11 amino acids. The CDR3 loop is CASKPYNEQFF. The CDR3 DNA is TGCGCCAGCAAACCGTATAATGAGCAGTTCTTC.

This chain joins TRBV18 and TRBJ1-3, with D uncertain. The CDR3 contains 12 residues. V lost 2 bases and J lost 6, with 5 bases in between. The germline V gene encodes CDR1 KGHSH and CDR2 LQKENI. The CDR3 nucleotides read TGTGCCAGCTCACCATCGGAAAACACCATATATTTT. This sequence encodes CASSPSENTIYF.

This chain uses TRBV19 with TRBJ2-7, with 14 bases matching TRBD2. The CDR3 is 14 residues long. Germline CDR1 and CDR2: LNHDA and SQIVND (reference sequence). V lost 6 bases to trimming and J lost 4 bases; unmatched junction nucleotides: 2. CDR3 protein: CASRTSGRAYEQYF. For the CDR3, the DNA is TGTGCCAGTAGGACTAGCGGGAGGGCTTACGAGCAGTACTTC.

The chain recombines TRBV7-8 with TRBJ2-1; the D is unclear. From germline, CDR1 is SGHVS and CDR2 FQNEAQ. The CDR3 has 14 amino acids. The V and J ends lost 1 base and 8 bases respectively, with 12 bases between them. This chain's CDR3 is CASSLGGGRDEQFF. The CDR3 DNA is TGTGCCAGCAGCTTAGGGGGTGGACGGGATGAGCAGTTCTTC.

J is TRBJ1-1 and V is TRBV14, with TRBD1 as a possible D gene (6 bases). In germline, CDR1 is SGHDN, CDR2 FVKESK. This CDR3 region has 16 residues. Trimming shortened V by 4 bases and J by 3 bases, and 18 bases separated the two germline ends. The CDR3 nucleotides read TGTGCCAGCAGCCCAGCGACGAAAGACAGGTACACTGAAGCTTTCTTT. Its translation: CASSPATKDRYTEAFF.

The genes are TRBV5-1 and TRBJ1-2; D perhaps matches TRBD1 (6 bases). The V gene lost 4 bases and the J gene lost 6 bases, with 19 bases spanning the gap. The length of the CDR3 is 15 residues. Germline V gives CDR1 SGHRS, CDR2 YFSETQ. The CDR3 reads CASSDTRGTPDGYTF. Written as DNA, the CDR3 is TGCGCCAGCAGCGATACCAGGGGAACTCCGGATGGCTACACCTTC.

This chain uses TRBV6-1 with TRBJ1-2; 10 positions agree with TRBD1. This CDR3 spans 15 amino acids. Germline V gene data show CDR1 as MNHNS and CDR2 as SASEGT. Trimming took 8 bases from V and 5 from J; bases not matched to a gene: 11. The CDR3 sequence is CASGGSWGQGYGYTF. In DNA, the CDR3 is TGTGCCAGCGGAGGGAGCTGGGGACAGGGGTATGGCTACACCTTC.

The chain uses TRBV6-4 and TRBJ1-1, with D possibly being TRBD1 (6 bases). Germline V gene sequence: CDR1 MRHNA, CDR2 SNTAGT. CDR3 size: 15 residues. With 5 bases removed from V and 0 bases from J, the gap between germline ends came to 13 bases. CDR3 region: CASSSEGGMNTEAFF. In DNA, the CDR3 is TGTGCCAGCAGTTCGGAGGGGGGGATGAACACTGAAGCTTTCTTT.

This clone showed up just a few times. This chain links TRBV28 with TRBJ2-2, with TRBD1 identical over 7 bases. CDR1 and CDR2 from the germline V gene are MDHEN and SYDVKM. The CDR3 has 15 amino acids. Unmatched junction bases numbered 12, after V lost 5 bases and J lost 9 bases. Here the CDR3 DNA reads TGTGCCAGCAGTCTATCGACAGGGAGAGGTCGGGAGCTGTTTTTT. Protein product: CASSLSTGRGRELFF.

The V call is TRBV18, the J call TRBJ2-7, with TRBD2 as a possible D gene (5 bases). Germline-derived CDR1 and CDR2 are KGHSH and LQKENI. CDR3 length equals 14 residues. V lost 2 bases to trimming and J lost 4 bases, with 12 bases between them. The CDR3 here is CASSPAGGPYEQYF. Written as DNA, the CDR3 is TGTGCCAGCTCACCAGCGGGCGGGCCTTACGAGCAGTACTTC.

The chain carries TRBV7-2 and TRBJ2-2; no definite D call. The CDR3 is 16 residues long. V was clipped by 1 base and J by 4 bases, with 13 bases between them. The germline gives CDR1 SGHTA, CDR2 FQGNSA. The CDR3 bases are TGTGCCAGCAGCTTAGGGGTCAAGCCGGGCACCGGGGAGCTGTTTTTT. Its translation: CASSLGVKPGTGELFF.